These 27 T cell receptor beta chains were all obtained from the same sample, sequenced in a study of memory CD4+ T cells and cytomegalovirus serostatus (dated 2019 in TCRdb). A FACSAria II was used to sort memory CD4+ T cells, defined as single viable CD3+CD4+CD8-CD45RO+ cells. The library was produced with the immunoSEQ multiplex PCR assay. The immuneACCESS repertoire file appears here via TCRdb, limited to in-frame rearrangements. These files lack a portion of the clones; in checked studies, under half of the deficit traces to unresolved V genes, and the cause of the others is not known. Within this sample are about 59,000 clones, with roughly 77% of them counted one time only. 1% to 1.2% of the sample is held by the ten biggest clonotypes. The sample comprised memory CD4+ T cells from blood. Receptors were obtained from an adult in good health and CMV-seronegative.

This chain joins TRBV5-5 and TRBJ1-5; 9 bases are shared with TRBD1. This CDR3 is built from 16 residues. From germline, CDR1 is SGHKS and CDR2 YYEKEE (reference sequence). V dropped 6 bases and J dropped 4; count of bases not matched to a gene: 11. This chain's CDR3 is CASNPSGGQGNQPQHF. The CDR3 DNA sequence: TGTGCCAGCAATCCATCCGGGGGACAGGGAAATCAGCCCCAGCATTTT.

This clone was counted between two and nine times. The CDR3 sequence: CAVRREGRTEAFF. In DNA form, the CDR3 reads TGTGCCGTAAGGAGGGAAGGGAGGACTGAAGCTTTCTTT. V usage is TRBV19 and J usage is TRBJ1-1; D gene uncertain. CDR3 length: 13 amino acids. V lost 11 bases and J 5 bases, leaving 18 bases between the germline ends. From germline, CDR1 is LNHDA and CDR2 SQIVND (reference sequence).

The V and J genes are TRBV11-3 and TRBJ2-5, with D possibly matching TRBD1 (7 bases). Trimming shortened V by 5 bases and J by 4 bases, and 14 bases separated the two germline ends. Per the germline V gene, CDR1 is SGHNT and CDR2 is YENEEA. The CDR3 covers 14 residues. This chain's CDR3 is CASSQAGGRETQYF. The DNA for the CDR3 is TGTGCCAGCAGCCAGGCAGGGGGGCGAGAGACCCAGTACTTC.

The chain uses TRBV4-2 and TRBJ1-4; the match to TRBD1 covers 12 bases. Unmatched junction bases numbered 4, after V lost 0 bases and J lost 8 bases. Germline CDR1 and CDR2: LGHNA and YNFKEQ. The CDR3 contains 16 residues. CDR3 sequence (DNA): TGTGCCAGCAGCCAAGATAAAGGGACAGGGGGCGAAAAACTGTTTTTT. It specifies CASSQDKGTGGEKLFF.

The rearrangement joins TRBV6-4 to TRBJ2-2, with 7 bases that match TRBD1. With 6 bases clipped from V and 2 bases from J, the junction kept 6 bases outside the gene matches. This CDR3 contains 15 residues. CDR1 and CDR2 (germline): MRHNA, SNTAGT. CDR3 sequence: CASSQGQPNTGELFF. CDR3 coding DNA: TGTGCCAGCAGCCAGGGACAGCCCAACACCGGGGAGCTGTTTTTT.

The CDR3 DNA is TGCAGCACAGAGGACAAAAACATTCAGTACTTC. Amino acid sequence: CSTEDKNIQYF. V and J are TRBV29-1 and TRBJ2-4; no reliable D call. The V end lost 8 bases, the J end lost 3 bases, and 8 bases lay between the germline ends. The CDR3 is 11 amino acids. The germline V gene has CDR1 SQVTM and CDR2 ANQGSEA.

The chain couples TRBV10-3 to TRBJ2-1; D gene uncertain. Germline V gene sequence: CDR1 ENHRY, CDR2 SYGVKD. The CDR3 is made up of 13 amino acids. V lost 2 bases and J lost 4, with 6 bases in between. In DNA form, the CDR3 reads TGTGCCATCAGTGAGACACCTTACAATGAGCAGTTCTTC. Its translation is CAISETPYNEQFF.

The chain combines TRBV6-5 with TRBJ1-4; the match to TRBD1 covers 7 bases. This CDR3 is 14 amino acids long. Trimming at V came to 2 bases and at J to 7 bases, leaving 4 bases not matched to a gene. The germline CDR1 and CDR2 sequences are MNHEY and SVGAGI. This CDR3 reads CASSYQGGFEKLFF. CDR3 nucleotides: TGTGCCAGCAGTTACCAGGGGGGATTTGAAAAACTGTTTTTT.

The CDR3, as DNA: TGTGCCAGTAGTATCCCAGGCGGGATCTCCTACGAGCAGTACTTC. Encoded protein: CASSIPGGISYEQYF. The chain combines TRBV19 with TRBJ2-7, with TRBD2 as a possible D gene (6 bases). The CDR3 spans 15 residues. The V gene's germline CDR1 is LNHDA and CDR2 SQIVND (reference sequence). Trimming cost V 3 bases and J 0 bases, with 12 bases left between them. Looking up the rest from reference TRBV19 and TRBJ2-7 gives the full variable domain: DGGITQSPKYLFRKEGQNVTLSCEQNLNHDAMYWYRQDPGQGLRLIYYSQIVNDFQKGDIAEGYSVSREKKESFPLTVTSAQKNPTAFYLCASSIPGGISYEQYFGPGTRLTVT.

CDR3 sequence (DNA): TGTGCCAGCAGTATCGAACAGGTCTACACCTTC. It yields the protein CASSIEQVYTF. V and J are TRBV28 and TRBJ1-2; D possibly corresponds to TRBD1 (5 bases). The germline V gene has CDR1 MDHEN and CDR2 SYDVKM. V lost 5 bases to trimming and J lost 10 bases, with 11 bases between them. This CDR3 is built from 11 residues.

J is TRBJ1-2 and V is TRBV25-1; perhaps TRBD1 as D (5 bases). The CDR3 is 13 residues long. Germline lookup yields CDR1 MGHDK and CDR2 SYGVNS. V lost 4 bases and J 2 bases, leaving 8 bases between the germline ends. Here the CDR3 reads CASSAAGNYGYTF. CDR3 bases: TGTGCCAGCAGTGCCGCAGGGAACTATGGCTACACCTTC.

This chain connects TRBV7-2 to TRBJ1-3, with D perhaps matching TRBD1 (6 bases). CDR3 size: 16 residues. V lost 1 base to trimming and J lost 7 bases, with 17 bases between them. CDR1 and CDR2 from the germline V gene are SGHTA and FQGNSA. The CDR3 protein is CASSLEGGRRRNTIYF. CDR3 bases: TGTGCCAGCAGCTTAGAAGGGGGACGGAGGAGGAACACCATATATTTT.

The J gene is TRBJ1-2, the V gene TRBV6-5; no definite D call. Trimming cost V 2 bases and J 3 bases, with 16 bases left between them. Germline values: CDR1 MNHEY, CDR2 SVGAGI. The CDR3 covers 16 residues. As DNA, the CDR3 is TGTGCCAGCAGTTACCACGGACGACCCCGCCACTATGGCTACACCTTC. Translation gives CASSYHGRPRHYGYTF.

The chain joins TRBV29-1 to TRBJ2-7, with 7 positions matching TRBD2. CDR1 and CDR2 (germline): SQVTM, ANQGSEA. Unmatched junction bases numbered 10, after V lost 7 bases and J lost 4 bases. The CDR3 has 13 amino acids. The CDR3 is CSGVSWGGYEQYF. CDR3 nucleotide sequence: TGCAGCGGAGTGAGTTGGGGGGGATACGAGCAGTACTTC.

The chain recombines TRBV28 with TRBJ2-3; D remains ambiguous. Germline CDR1 is MDHEN and CDR2 is SYDVKM. V lost 5 bases, J lost 1 base, and 7 bases lay in between. The CDR3 runs to 13 residues. The chain's CDR3 is CASSPGGTDTQYF. CDR3 nucleotides: TGTGCCAGCAGTCCTGGGGGCACAGATACGCAGTATTTT.

V gene TRBV10-1 combines with J gene TRBJ2-1; perhaps D is TRBD1 or TRBD2 (5 bases each). Per the germline V gene, CDR1 is WNHNN and CDR2 is SYGVQD (reference sequence). The CDR3 length is 14 residues. The V end lost 5 bases, the J end lost 7 bases, and 15 bases lay between the germline ends. The CDR3 region is CASSTGTTRNEQFF. Written as DNA, the CDR3 is TGCGCCAGCAGTACCGGGACCACAAGGAATGAGCAGTTCTTC.

The chain combines TRBV27 with TRBJ1-1; D gene unclear. Germline V lookup: CDR1 MNHEY, CDR2 SMNVEV (reference sequence). With 6 bases removed from V and 2 bases from J, the gap between germline ends came to 10 bases. CDR3 length: 13 amino acids. CDR3 loop: CASRRMINTEAFF. The CDR3 DNA reads TGTGCCAGCAGGAGAATGATCAACACTGAAGCTTTCTTT.

CDR3 residues: CASSGEKTPWVKNIQYF. CDR3 coding DNA: TGCGCCAGCAGCGGAGAAAAGACCCCCTGGGTCAAAAACATTCAGTACTTC. The chain recombines TRBV5-1 with TRBJ2-4, with no clear D. The CDR3 has 17 residues. The germline V and J ends were trimmed by 4 bases and 3 bases, with 20 bases remaining between them. The V gene's germline CDR1 is SGHRS and CDR2 YFSETQ.

This clone was counted only a few times. The V and J genes are TRBV4-3 and TRBJ2-7; 9 nucleotides align to TRBD1. CDR3 size: 15 residues. After removal of 1 base from V and 3 bases from J, the junction contained 4 bases not matched to a gene. In germline, CDR1 is LGHNA, CDR2 YSLEER. The CDR3 region is CASSQAGTGIYEQYF. The DNA for the CDR3 is TGCGCCAGCAGCCAAGCCGGGACAGGGATCTACGAGCAGTACTTC.

CDR3 in amino acids: CASRHTSSGRVDEQYF. In DNA form, the CDR3 reads TGTGCCAGCAGGCATACCTCGAGCGGGAGGGTAGACGAGCAGTACTTC. The rearrangement links TRBV14 to TRBJ2-7; TRBD2 matches at 10 bases. This CDR3 comprises 16 residues. V trimming: 6 bases; J trimming: 5 bases; junction bases outside the gene matches: 13. Germline CDR1 SGHDN, CDR2 FVKESK.

The chain carries TRBV14 and TRBJ1-2; TRBD1 might be the D (6 bases). Germline lookup yields CDR1 SGHDN and CDR2 FVKESK. This CDR3 is built from 14 residues. Trimming cost V 5 bases and J 7 bases, with 17 bases left between them. The CDR3 loop is CASSALGGAAGYTF. CDR3 coding DNA: TGTGCCAGCAGCGCCCTTGGGGGCGCCGCTGGCTACACCTTC.

The CDR3 coding sequence is TGTGCCACCAGCAGAGATGGCAGCTCTGGAAACACCATATATTTT. Protein sequence: CATSRDGSSGNTIYF. The chain recombines TRBV15 with TRBJ1-3; D gene unclear. V was pared by 0 bases and J by 0 bases, with 6 bases between. In germline, CDR1 is LNHNV, CDR2 YYDKDF (reference sequence). The CDR3 spans 15 residues.

This chain connects TRBV5-1 to TRBJ1-3; the D is unclear. Germline loops: CDR1 SGHRS, CDR2 YFSETQ. V was pared by 0 bases and J by 2 bases, with 9 bases between. The CDR3 runs to 15 residues. The CDR3 nucleotides read TGCGCCAGCAGCTTGGCCGCTGGGACTGGAAACACCATATATTTT. Translating gives CASSLAAGTGNTIYF.

This chain uses TRBV7-3 with TRBJ2-5; perhaps TRBD2 as D (5 bases). CDR1 SGHTA and CDR2 FQGTGA come from the germline V gene. The V end lost 1 base, the J end lost 4 bases, and 16 bases lay between the germline ends. The length of the CDR3 is 16 residues. The CDR3: CASSLRGRQLGETQYF. The DNA of the CDR3 is TGTGCCAGCAGCTTAAGGGGTCGTCAACTAGGAGAGACCCAGTACTTC.

This clone was observed a few times. This sequence joins TRBV18 and TRBJ1-5; possible D gene TRBD1, 5 bases. Germline-derived CDR1 and CDR2 are KGHSH and LQKENI. V was pared by 1 base and J by 2 bases, with 12 bases between. The CDR3 loop spans 16 amino acids. CDR3: CASSPRAGDGNQPQHF. The CDR3 nucleotides read TGTGCCAGCTCACCACGGGCCGGGGACGGCAATCAGCCCCAGCATTTT.

This chain connects TRBV6-5 to TRBJ2-7, with D perhaps TRBD1 (5 bases). The CDR3 has 13 residues. Germline CDR1 reads MNHEY; CDR2 reads SVGAGI. The CDR3 DNA reads as TGTGCTTCCCAAAGGGGCAGAGCCTACGAGCAGTACTTC. Protein product: CASQRGRAYEQYF.

The chain recombines TRBV6-1 with TRBJ2-5; TRBD1 agrees at 12 bases. CDR1 is MNHNS and CDR2 is SASEGT in the germline V gene. V lost 2 bases and J lost 5; bases outside the gene matches: 12. The CDR3 covers 18 residues. The CDR3 bases are TGTGCCAGCAGTGAAATCGCCGGGACAGGGGGCGCAGGGGAGACCCAGTACTTC. Translated: CASSEIAGTGGAGETQYF.